Presented here are 5 T cell receptor beta chains from one specimen sequenced in a study of shared clonotypes between healthy human individuals. Only in-frame clones appear in the TCRdb table, and some are missing; sequencing was by immunoSEQ multiplex PCR. Among approximately 600,000 clones listed, roughly 95% were seen once. Terminally differentiated effector memory CD45RA+ cells were excluded from the naive CD8 cells, which were CD45RO-negative and positively selected for CCR7. Sequencing input: naive CD8+ T cells sorted from blood. Receptors originate from a woman aged 30 to 39 in good health.

This chain uses TRBV7-9 with TRBJ1-1; no definite D call. The CDR3 has 15 amino acids. V was pared by 1 base and J by 6 bases, with 15 bases between. Germline V gene data show CDR1 as SEHNR and CDR2 as FQNEAQ (reference sequence). The CDR3 region is CASSLVGSADAEAFF. Here the CDR3 DNA reads TGTGCCAGCAGCTTAGTAGGCAGCGCGGACGCTGAAGCTTTCTTT.

The chain carries TRBV28 and TRBJ2-7, with 7 bases that match TRBD2. J lost 5 bases, V lost 3 bases, and 7 bases had no gene match. CDR1 and CDR2 from the germline V gene are MDHEN and SYDVKM. The CDR3 consists of 14 residues. CDR3 sequence reads: CASSFLGGEDEQYF. The CDR3, as DNA: TGTGCCAGCAGTTTTCTGGGGGGGGAGGACGAGCAGTACTTC.

CDR3 sequence: CASSLAASGSIADTQYF. CDR3 in DNA: TGTGCCAGCAGCTTAGCAGCTAGCGGGAGTATCGCAGATACGCAGTATTTT. The chain couples TRBV13 to TRBJ2-3, with 10 bases identical to TRBD2. Losses at the gene ends were 1 base for V and 4 bases for J; bases not matched to a gene: 8. CDR1 and CDR2 (germline): PRHDT, FYEKMQ (reference sequence). CDR3 length: 17 amino acids.

The J gene is TRBJ2-7, the V gene TRBV9; possibly TRBD1 or TRBD2 for D (5 bases each). This CDR3 spans 15 amino acids. CDR1 and CDR2 (germline): SGDLS, YYNGEE. Between the trimmed V and J ends, which lost 0 bases and 3 bases, there was a span of 13 bases. The CDR3 reads CASSVGGSRVYEQYF. The CDR3 bases are TGTGCCAGCAGCGTAGGGGGGTCTAGGGTCTACGAGCAGTACTTC.

A single count supports this clone. The genes are TRBV4-1 and TRBJ2-2; 7 nucleotides match TRBD1. The CDR3 is 18 amino acids. Per germline, CDR1 MGHRA and CDR2 YSYEKL. The V and J ends lost 4 bases and 1 base, in that order; junction bases with no gene match: 12. The CDR3, as DNA: TGCGCCAGCAGCCTACGGACAGGAGCCCAAATGAACACCGGGGAGCTGTTTTTT. It encodes CASSLRTGAQMNTGELFF.